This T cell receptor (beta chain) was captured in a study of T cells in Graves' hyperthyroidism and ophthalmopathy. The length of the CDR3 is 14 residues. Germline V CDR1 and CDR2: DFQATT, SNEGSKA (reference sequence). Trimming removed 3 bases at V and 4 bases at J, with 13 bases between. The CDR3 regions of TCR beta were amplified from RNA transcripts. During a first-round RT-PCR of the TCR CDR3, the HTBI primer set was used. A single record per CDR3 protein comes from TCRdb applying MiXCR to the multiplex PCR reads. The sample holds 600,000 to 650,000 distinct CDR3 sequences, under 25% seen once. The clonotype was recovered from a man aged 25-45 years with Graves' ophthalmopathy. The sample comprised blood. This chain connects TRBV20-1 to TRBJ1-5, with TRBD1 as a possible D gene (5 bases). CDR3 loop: CSASHRRANQPQHF. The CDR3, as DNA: TGCAGTGCTAGCCACAGGCGGGCAAATCAGCCCCAGCATTTT.